These 22 T cell receptor beta chains came from one sample sequenced in a study of blood T cell repertoires in COVID-19. Generated by immunoSEQ multiplex PCR, the TCRdb table keeps only in-frame clones and is missing some. The profile shows approximately 90,000 clones, about 88% of them singletons. The sequenced sample was peripheral blood. Every receptor here comes from a man between 50 and 59 years old with acute or convalescent COVID-19.

The chain joins TRBV10-1 to TRBJ1-1; D perhaps matches TRBD1 (6 bases). The V end was cut by 9 bases, the J end by 5 bases, with 13 bases between. The CDR3 spans 12 residues. Per germline, CDR1 WNHNN and CDR2 SYGVQD (reference sequence). The CDR3 is CARSTGRTEAFF. In nucleotides, the CDR3 is TGCGCCAGATCGACAGGTAGGACTGAAGCTTTCTTT.

The rearrangement uses TRBV5-4 and TRBJ2-5; 12 positions agree with TRBD2. From germline, CDR1 is SGHNT and CDR2 YYREEE (reference sequence). The CDR3 consists of 16 residues. V shed 3 bases, J shed 1 base, and the junction held 4 bases outside the gene matches. CDR3 region: CASSYTSGGLQETQYF. The CDR3 DNA sequence: TGTGCCAGCAGCTATACTAGCGGGGGGCTCCAAGAGACCCAGTACTTC.

CDR3 bases: TGCAGCGCAATACAGGGTGATGGCTACACCTTC. Its protein is CSAIQGDGYTF. V is TRBV29-1 and J is TRBJ1-2, with D possibly TRBD1 on 6 matching bases. With 7 bases removed from V and 6 bases from J, the gap between germline ends came to 12 bases. This CDR3 spans 11 amino acids. Germline V gene lookup returns CDR1 SQVTM and CDR2 ANQGSEA.

V gene TRBV5-1 combines with J gene TRBJ1-2; 12 nucleotides line up with TRBD1. Germline CDR1 SGHRS, CDR2 YFSETQ. The CDR3 contains 16 residues. The trim removed 0 bases at V and 7 bases at J, leaving 7 bases unmatched. The CDR3 DNA follows: TGCGCCAGCAGCTTGGCCGGGACAGGGGGCGCCGGTGGCTACACCTTC. Amino acid sequence: CASSLAGTGGAGGYTF.

This clone is a singleton in its sample. V is TRBV7-9 and J is TRBJ2-5; D ambiguous. CDR1 SEHNR and CDR2 FQNEAQ come from the germline V gene (reference sequence). V lost 2 bases and J 5 bases, leaving 3 bases between the germline ends. This CDR3 region has 11 residues. Here the CDR3 reads CASSLSETQYF. CDR3 DNA: TGTGCCAGCAGCTTAAGCGAGACCCAGTACTTC. Looking up the rest from reference TRBV7-9 and TRBJ2-5 gives the full variable domain: DTGVSQNPRHKITKRGQNVTFRCDPISEHNRLYWYRQTLGQGPEFLTYFQNEAQLEKSRLLSDRFSAERPKGSFSTLEIQRTEQGDSAMYLCASSLSETQYFGPGTRLLVL.

The chain joins TRBV7-2 to TRBJ1-5; D is unresolved. This CDR3 region has 15 residues. V lost 3 bases and J lost 2, with 11 bases in between. Germline CDR1 and CDR2: SGHTA and FQGNSA. CDR3 residues: CASSLRVMGNQPQHF. CDR3 in DNA: TGTGCCAGCAGCTTGAGGGTCATGGGCAATCAGCCCCAGCATTTT.

The chain employs TRBV10-3 and TRBJ1-1; perhaps TRBD1 as D (6 bases). The CDR3 is 13 amino acids. V was shortened by 8 bases and J by 0 bases, with 10 bases between the two germline ends. Germline CDR1 reads ENHRY; CDR2 reads SYGVKD. The chain's CDR3 is CAIAGTMNTEAFF. The CDR3 nucleotides read TGTGCCATCGCAGGGACAATGAACACTGAAGCTTTCTTT.

The chain links TRBV5-3 to TRBJ2-7; D call uncertain. TRBV5-3 is an ORF for which the function is uncertain. This CDR3 has 13 residues. V was shortened by 4 bases and J by 7 bases, with 15 bases between the two germline ends. The DNA of the CDR3 is TGTGCCAGAAGCACGGAGAGAGCCCTGGAGCAGTACGTC. Its protein product is CARSTERALEQYV.

The chain joins TRBV12-3 or TRBV12-4 to TRBJ2-7; TRBD2 agrees at 7 bases. Trimming at V came to 7 bases and at J to 6 bases, leaving 6 bases not matched to a gene. The length of the CDR3 is 12 residues. The CDR3 reads CASKKTSLEQYF. As DNA, the CDR3 is TGTGCCAGCAAGAAGACTAGCCTCGAGCAGTACTTC.

The rearrangement joins TRBV5-1 to TRBJ2-1, with D maybe TRBD2 (5 bases). Germline CDR1 reads SGHRS; CDR2 reads YFSETQ. The germline V and J ends were trimmed by 4 bases and 4 bases, with 12 bases remaining between them. CDR3 length: 14 amino acids. This CDR3 is CASSPEREYNEQFF. CDR3 DNA sequence: TGCGCCAGCAGCCCAGAGAGGGAATACAATGAGCAGTTCTTC.

The chain is built from TRBV7-3 and TRBJ2-1; 8 bases line up with TRBD2. There are 17 residues in the CDR3. CDR1 and CDR2 from the germline V gene are SGHTA and FQGTGA. Trimming removed 5 bases from V and 7 bases from J; junction bases left unmatched: 16. The CDR3: CASSPTSVGGARNEQFF. The CDR3 DNA sequence: TGTGCCAGCAGCCCGACCTCTGTCGGGGGGGCGAGAAATGAGCAGTTCTTC.

This clone has a single count. The DNA for the CDR3 is TGTGCCTGGCGGCGAGGGAGAACTAATGAAAAACTGTTTTTT. Translated, it gives CAWRRGRTNEKLFF. The chain combines TRBV30 with TRBJ1-4; D not certain. The germline CDR1 and CDR2 sequences are GTSNPN and SVGIG (reference sequence). CDR3 length: 14 amino acids. Trimming stripped 5 bases from V and 1 base from J, with 11 bases between.

This chain links TRBV19 with TRBJ2-3; D is ambiguous. Germline assignment: CDR1 LNHDA and CDR2 SQIVND (reference sequence). CDR3 size: 14 residues. V lost 4 bases and J 2 bases, leaving 10 bases between the germline ends. CDR3 amino acids: CASSTSSPTDTQYF. The CDR3 bases are TGTGCCAGTAGTACATCAAGCCCCACAGATACGCAGTATTTT.

The chain employs TRBV15 and TRBJ1-4; 8 bases are shared with TRBD1. The CDR3 extends over 16 amino acids. Trimming took 1 base from V and 4 from J; bases not matched to a gene: 5. The germline V gene encodes CDR1 LNHNV and CDR2 YYDKDF (reference sequence). DNA of the CDR3: TGTGCCACCAGCAGAGGCCGGGACAGGCATAATGAAAAACTGTTTTTT. Translated: CATSRGRDRHNEKLFF.

This chain uses TRBV29-1 with TRBJ1-3, with TRBD1 matching over 10 bases. With 7 bases clipped from V and 0 bases from J, the junction kept 15 bases outside the gene matches. CDR1 and CDR2 from the germline V gene are SQVTM and ANQGSEA. The CDR3 consists of 18 residues. The CDR3 DNA reads TGCAGCGCCACCCCGGGACAGGGGAGATCCCGCTCTGGAAACACCATATATTTT. Translation gives CSATPGQGRSRSGNTIYF.

The genes are TRBV7-8 and TRBJ2-2; D may be TRBD2 (7 bases). The CDR3 contains 16 residues. The V and J ends lost 5 bases and 4 bases respectively, with 17 bases between them. Germline V gene data show CDR1 as SGHVS and CDR2 as FQNEAQ. CDR3 sequence: CASSKLGGGPTGELFF. The CDR3 nucleotides read TGTGCCAGCAGCAAACTGGGGGGGGGCCCCACCGGGGAGCTGTTTTTT.

The CDR3 protein is CASSPPTSTEAFF. CDR3 nucleotide sequence: TGTGCCAGCAGCCCACCGACAAGCACTGAAGCTTTCTTT. The rearrangement uses TRBV5-4 and TRBJ1-1; D gene uncertain. This CDR3 is 13 amino acids long. Per the germline V gene, CDR1 is SGHNT and CDR2 is YYREEE (reference sequence). Trimming took 4 bases from V and 4 from J, leaving 11 bases between them.

The J gene is TRBJ2-1, the V gene TRBV4-1; TRBD2 is a possible D gene (6 bases). The CDR3 contains 17 residues. V lost 4 bases, J lost 0 bases, and 16 bases lay in between. Germline-derived CDR1 and CDR2 are MGHRA and YSYEKL. The CDR3 region is CASSLSSAVSSYNEQFF. In DNA, the CDR3 is TGCGCCAGCAGCCTTTCTAGCGCTGTGAGCTCCTACAATGAGCAGTTCTTC.

This clone was recorded once. V and J are TRBV5-1 and TRBJ1-3; perhaps TRBD1 as D (5 bases). Germline values: CDR1 SGHRS, CDR2 YFSETQ. V was trimmed by 4 bases and J by 0 bases, leaving 14 bases between them. This CDR3 contains 16 residues. CDR3: CASSPPGGDSGNTIYF. The CDR3 DNA follows: TGCGCCAGCAGCCCCCCAGGAGGGGACTCTGGAAACACCATATATTTT.

The J gene is TRBJ1-2, the V gene TRBV6-5; D perhaps matches TRBD1 (5 bases). There are 13 residues in the CDR3. Trimming pared 5 bases from V and 1 base from J, leaving 8 bases between. Germline V gene data show CDR1 as MNHEY and CDR2 as SVGAGI. The CDR3 here is CASSQTDNYGYTF. As DNA, the CDR3 is TGTGCCAGCAGTCAGACAGATAACTATGGCTACACCTTC.

The rearrangement uses TRBV4-1 and TRBJ2-1; 10 nucleotides align to TRBD1. The germline CDR1 and CDR2 sequences are MGHRA and YSYEKL. This CDR3 is 15 amino acids long. The V and J ends lost 3 bases and 6 bases, in that order; junction bases with no gene match: 5. DNA for the CDR3: TGCGCCAGCAGCCACGACCGGACAGGGGGCAATGAGCAGTTCTTC. The encoded protein is CASSHDRTGGNEQFF.

V is TRBV10-2 and J is TRBJ1-2; 7 bases line up with TRBD1. The germline V gene encodes CDR1 WSHSY and CDR2 SAAADI. V dropped 5 bases and J dropped 6; count of bases not matched to a gene: 15. The CDR3 covers 16 residues. Written as DNA, the CDR3 is TGCGCCAGCAGTCCTTTAAGGACAGGATCTTTCGATGGCTACACCTTC. It yields the protein CASSPLRTGSFDGYTF.